This entry lists 20 T cell receptor beta chains sequenced from one sample in a study of monozygotic twins with inflammatory bowel disease. TCRdb re-analyzed the 5' RACE reads; it lists each CDR3 protein once, without DNA. Its table lists about 330,000 distinct CDR3 sequences. The sequenced material came from blood. All receptors derive from a human donor with ulcerative colitis or Crohn's disease, or a healthy co-twin of an affected twin (not recorded which).

This chain links TRBV2 with TRBJ2-2; there is no DNA to check the TCRdb D call of TRBD2. The CDR3 covers 14 residues. The germline V gene has CDR1 SNHLY and CDR2 FYNNEI. The chain's CDR3 is CASRADYNTGELFF.

This rearrangement joins TRBV7-9 to TRBJ2-7; TCRdb outputs TRBD1, but without DNA this stays unchecked. This CDR3 comprises 15 residues. Germline V gene sequence: CDR1 SEHNR, CDR2 FQNEAQ (reference sequence). This CDR3 reads CASSLFTGEGLEQYF.

This chain uses TRBV3-1 with TRBJ2-5. Germline lookup yields CDR1 LGHDT and CDR2 YNNKEL (reference sequence). The CDR3 is 14 residues long. The CDR3 spells CASSQEVGLTTQYF.

The chain joins TRBV5-6 to TRBJ2-2; TCRdb indicates TRBD2, and absent DNA this call remains unverified. CDR1 and CDR2 from the germline V gene are SGHDT and YYEEEE. The CDR3 length is 15 residues. This CDR3 is CASSRGRGGTGELFF. Together with reference TRBV5-6 and TRBJ2-2, the CDR3 gives the full variable domain: DAGVTQSPTHLIKTRGQQVTLRCSPKSGHDTVSWYQQALGQGPQFIFQYYEEEERQRGNFPDRFSGHQFPNYSSELNVNALLLGDSALYLCASSRGRGGTGELFFGEGSRLTVL.

This chain joins TRBV6-2 or TRBV6-3 and TRBJ2-3; TCRdb selects TRBD2, and the lack of DNA leaves this call unchecked. The CDR3 has 17 amino acids. Germline loops: CDR1 MNHEY, CDR2 SVGEGT. The CDR3 reads CASSSPFRGRYTDTQYF.

The chain carries TRBV6-6 and TRBJ2-2. This CDR3 has 14 amino acids. Germline V gene lookup returns CDR1 MNHNY and CDR2 SVGAGI (reference sequence). This CDR3 is CASSVRGGTGELFF.

The gene calls are TRBV20-1 and TRBJ1-2; TCRdb selects TRBD1, and the lack of DNA leaves this call unchecked. CDR3 length equals 14 residues. CDR1 DFQATT and CDR2 SNEGSKA come from the germline V gene (reference sequence). CDR3 amino acids: CSAGGQGLGYGYTF.

This sequence joins TRBV5-4 and TRBJ2-7; TCRdb reports TRBD2, a call that lacks DNA to check it against. CDR3 length equals 14 residues. CDR1 and CDR2 from the germline V gene are SGHNT and YYREEE (reference sequence). CDR3 amino acids: CASSLVSGSYEQYF.

The CDR3 region is CASRKPGTQYNEQFF. This rearrangement joins TRBV27 to TRBJ2-1; checking the TCRdb D call of TRBD1 is not possible without DNA. The CDR3 spans 15 residues. Germline V gene lookup returns CDR1 MNHEY and CDR2 SMNVEV (reference sequence).

The V call is TRBV29-1, the J call TRBJ2-2. The CDR3 totals 14 residues. Germline CDR1 SQVTM, CDR2 ANQGSEA. The CDR3: CSVGPEANTGELFF.

The chain links TRBV28 to TRBJ2-2; the D call of TRBD1 rests on TCRdb alone, since no DNA is present to check it. The CDR3 covers 15 residues. Looked up from germline, CDR1 is MDHEN and CDR2 is SYDVKM. The CDR3 is CASSPPERGTGELFF.

This chain links TRBV6-6 with TRBJ2-3; the D call from TCRdb, TRBD2, cannot be confirmed without DNA. This CDR3 has 14 amino acids. From germline, CDR1 is MNHNY and CDR2 SVGAGI (reference sequence). CDR3 in amino acids: CASGGGGGTDTQYF.

The rearrangement joins TRBV27 to TRBJ2-7; the TCRdb call, TRBD2, lacks DNA for checking. The CDR3 sequence is 15 residues long. Germline values: CDR1 MNHEY, CDR2 SMNVEV (reference sequence). The CDR3 sequence is CASRRTSGREYEQYF.

The chain joins TRBV18 to TRBJ1-2. The CDR3 is 15 amino acids. Germline-derived CDR1 and CDR2 are KGHSH and LQKENI. The CDR3 sequence is CASSPTDSGIGGYTF.

This chain connects TRBV7-9 to TRBJ1-2. The germline CDR1 and CDR2 sequences are SEHNR and FQNEAQ (reference sequence). CDR3 length: 15 residues. The CDR3 reads CASSSGERGLNGYTF.

This chain links TRBV5-5 with TRBJ2-7; lacking DNA, the TRBD1 call made by TCRdb goes unchecked. This CDR3 contains 15 residues. Looked up from germline, CDR1 is SGHKS and CDR2 is YYEKEE (reference sequence). The chain's CDR3 is CASNEVGQVIDEQYF.

The gene calls are TRBV7-2 and TRBJ2-5; the D gene TCRdb calls, TRBD1, cannot be checked with no DNA. Germline V gene sequence: CDR1 SGHTA, CDR2 FQGNSA. There are 13 residues in the CDR3. The chain's CDR3 is CASSPDRGAAQYF. Combining the CDR3 with reference TRBV7-2 and TRBJ2-5 gives the whole variable domain GAGVSQSPSNKVTEKGKDVELRCDPISGHTALYWYRQSLGQGLEFLIYFQGNSAPDKSGLPSDRFSAERTGGSVSTLTIQRTQQEDSAVYLCASSPDRGAAQYFGPGTRLLVL.

The chain employs TRBV21-1 and TRBJ1-1; there is no DNA to check the TCRdb D call of TRBD1. TRBV21-1 represents a pseudogene. This CDR3 is built from 13 residues. This CDR3 reads CASSKTGGDGAFF.

The rearrangement uses TRBV5-1 and TRBJ2-7. CDR1 SGHRS and CDR2 YFSETQ come from the germline V gene. The CDR3 contains 12 residues. CDR3 in amino acids: CASRYSSYEQYF.

J is TRBJ2-7 and V is TRBV2; TCRdb selects TRBD2, and the lack of DNA leaves this call unchecked. The CDR3 loop spans 17 amino acids. Germline CDR1 reads SNHLY; CDR2 reads FYNNEI. CDR3 sequence: CASSEAQAGGLSYEQYF.